This TCR beta chain originates from a study of vaccination effects on CD4 cells after COVID-19. The data were produced by immunoSEQ multiplex PCR, yet TCRdb's version contains in-frame clones alone and is incomplete. Of around 41,000 clones in the sample, around 76% were seen once. This CDR3 region has 15 residues. V lost 4 bases and J 2 bases, leaving 15 bases between the germline ends. Per the germline V gene, CDR1 is SGHRS and CDR2 is YFSETQ. On this clone itself: Its antigen is not known.

Before any sequencing was done, the ViraFEST assay used viral peptide pools to expand antigen-specific CD4+ T cells. It was after nine to ten days of culture that CD4+ T cells were isolated. The study found no prior SARS-CoV-2 infection in the vaccine recipients, who tested negative for nucleocapsid antibodies. The TCR sequence derives from a human donor who received a COVID-19 vaccine. The V gene is TRBV5-1, the J gene TRBJ1-1; TRBD1 is a possible D gene (6 bases). Specimen: CD4+ T cells from PBMCs cultured with SARS-CoV-2 spike peptides, collected before COVID-19 vaccination. The CDR3 protein is CASSLTGHSNTEAFF. DNA for the CDR3: TGCGCCAGCAGCCTCACGGGACACTCCAACACTGAAGCTTTCTTT. Variable domain in full (rest from reference TRBV5-1 and TRBJ1-1): KAGVTQTPRYLIKTRGQQVTLSCSPISGHRSVSWYQQTPGQGLQFLFEYFSETQRNKGNFPGRFSGRQFSNSRSEMNVSTLELGDSALYLCASSLTGHSNTEAFFGQGTRLTVV.